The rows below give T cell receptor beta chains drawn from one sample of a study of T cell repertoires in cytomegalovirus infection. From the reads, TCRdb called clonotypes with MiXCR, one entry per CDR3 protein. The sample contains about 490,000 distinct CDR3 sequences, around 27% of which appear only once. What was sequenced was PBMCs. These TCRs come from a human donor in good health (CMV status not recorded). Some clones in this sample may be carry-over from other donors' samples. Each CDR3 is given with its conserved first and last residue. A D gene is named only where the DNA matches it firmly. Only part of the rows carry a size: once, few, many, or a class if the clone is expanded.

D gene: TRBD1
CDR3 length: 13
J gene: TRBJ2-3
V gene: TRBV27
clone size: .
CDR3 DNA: TGTGCCAGCAGTATGCAGGGGGCAGATACGCAGTATTTT
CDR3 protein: CASSMQGADTQYF

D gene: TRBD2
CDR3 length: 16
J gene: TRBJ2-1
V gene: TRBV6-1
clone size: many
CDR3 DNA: TGTGCCAGCAGACATTACGAGGGGCTAGCGGGAACTGAGCAGTTCTTC
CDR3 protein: CASRHYEGLAGTEQFF

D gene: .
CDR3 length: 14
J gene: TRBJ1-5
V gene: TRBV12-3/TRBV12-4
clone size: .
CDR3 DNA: TGTGCCAGCAGTTTTACGGGGCCCAATCAGCCCCAGCATTTT
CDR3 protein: CASSFTGPNQPQHF

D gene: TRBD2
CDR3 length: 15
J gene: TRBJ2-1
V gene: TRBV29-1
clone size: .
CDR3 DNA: TGCAGCGTTTCCCTTTTAGCGGGCTCTTACAATGAGCAGTTCTTC
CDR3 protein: CSVSLLAGSYNEQFF

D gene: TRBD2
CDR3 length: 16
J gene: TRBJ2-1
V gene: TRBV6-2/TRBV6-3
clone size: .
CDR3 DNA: TGTGCCAGCAATAAAGAGGGGTCACTAGCGGGTAATGAGCAGTTCTTC
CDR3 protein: CASNKEGSLAGNEQFF

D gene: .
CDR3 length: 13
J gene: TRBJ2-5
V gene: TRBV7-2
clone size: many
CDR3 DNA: TGTGCCAGCAGCTTAGGAGCGATCGAGACCCAGTACTTC
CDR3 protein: CASSLGAIETQYF

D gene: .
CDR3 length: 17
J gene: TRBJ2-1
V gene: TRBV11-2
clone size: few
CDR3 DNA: TGTGCCAGCAGCTCCATCCGGGGCAAACGTGGGGGCAATGAGCAGTTCTTC
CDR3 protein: CASSSIRGKRGGNEQFF

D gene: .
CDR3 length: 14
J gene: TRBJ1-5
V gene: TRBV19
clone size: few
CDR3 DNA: TGTGCCAGTAGTGTCGACAGAGAGAATCAGCCCCAGCATTTT
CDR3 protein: CASSVDRENQPQHF

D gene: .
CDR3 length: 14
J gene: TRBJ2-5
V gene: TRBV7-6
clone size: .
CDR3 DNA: TGTGCCAGCAGCTTGGGACACCTCCAAGAGACCCAGTACTTC
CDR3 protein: CASSLGHLQETQYF

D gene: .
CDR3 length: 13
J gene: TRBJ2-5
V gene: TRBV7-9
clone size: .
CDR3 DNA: TGTGCCAGCAGCTCAGCGGATCAAGAGACCCAGTACTTC
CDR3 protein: CASSSADQETQYF

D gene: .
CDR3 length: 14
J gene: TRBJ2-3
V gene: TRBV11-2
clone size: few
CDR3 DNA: TGTGCCAGCAGCTCCAGACTCGTCACAGATACGCAGTATTTT
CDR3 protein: CASSSRLVTDTQYF

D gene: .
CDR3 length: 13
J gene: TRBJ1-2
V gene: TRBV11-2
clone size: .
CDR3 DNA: TGTGCCAGCAGCGGACAGCGTAACTATGGCTACACCTTC
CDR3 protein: CASSGQRNYGYTF

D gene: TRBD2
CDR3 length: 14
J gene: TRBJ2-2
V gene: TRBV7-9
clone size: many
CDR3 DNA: TGTGCCAGCAGCTCGGGACTAAACACCGGGGAGCTGTTTTTT
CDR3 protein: CASSSGLNTGELFF